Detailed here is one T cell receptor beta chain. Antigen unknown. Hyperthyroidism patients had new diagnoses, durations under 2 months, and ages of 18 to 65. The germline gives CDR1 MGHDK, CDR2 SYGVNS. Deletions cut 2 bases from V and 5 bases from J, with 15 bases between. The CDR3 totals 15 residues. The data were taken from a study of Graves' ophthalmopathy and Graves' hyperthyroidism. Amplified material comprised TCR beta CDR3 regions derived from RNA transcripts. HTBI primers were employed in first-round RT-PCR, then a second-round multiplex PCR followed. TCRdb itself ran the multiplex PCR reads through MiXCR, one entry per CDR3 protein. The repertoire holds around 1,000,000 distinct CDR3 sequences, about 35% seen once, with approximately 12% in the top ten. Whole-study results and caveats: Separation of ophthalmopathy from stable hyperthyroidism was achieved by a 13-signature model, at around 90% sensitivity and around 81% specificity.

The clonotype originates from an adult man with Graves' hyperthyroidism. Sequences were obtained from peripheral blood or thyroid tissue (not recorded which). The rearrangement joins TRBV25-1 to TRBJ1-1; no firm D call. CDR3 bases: TGTGCCAGCAGTGAAAGCGGACGGATTTCGACTGAAGCTTTCTTT. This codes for CASSESGRISTEAFF.